This T cell receptor (beta chain) is from a study of T cell responses to AZD1222 COVID-19 vaccine. Sequencing was performed with immunoSEQ multiplex PCR; in TCRdb, only in-frame clones are kept and a portion is missing. The repertoire holds approximately 150,000 clones, with 85% to 95% as singletons. V was pared by 1 base and J by 7 bases, with 7 bases between. The CDR3 runs to 12 residues. The germline CDR1 and CDR2 sequences are SEHNR and FQNEAQ (reference sequence). Study results and caveats: Mapped onto spike, vaccine-associated CD4 TCRs spanned it and were dominant at 160-218 and 743-854. Breadth and depth of Spike-specific TCRs rose after two AZD1222 doses. Clonal diversity was possibly underestimated, and white British individuals and females predominated among donors.

Comments on this clone: Its antigen is not known.

This rearrangement joins TRBV7-9 to TRBJ1-2; no clear D. The sequenced sample was peripheral blood, obtained on day 0 of AZD1222 vaccination. The source of this sequence is an adult in good health. The CDR3: CASSLEPLGYTF. The CDR3, as DNA: TGTGCCAGCAGCTTAGAGCCCCTTGGCTACACCTTC.